This section outlines one TCR beta chain sequence together with its context. This specimen comes from a study of blood T cell repertoires in COVID-19. At the level of the study: Acute and convalescent COVID-19 samples came from the United States, Italy and Spain. In each case, the material was cDNA or gDNA derived from T cells, B-cell-depleted T cells, or PBMCs.

How the authors handled the data: It was from reference gene primer amplification that nucleated cell counts were estimated. Clones were read by immunoSEQ multiplex PCR, and TCRdb kept only the in-frame ones, dropping some. The V and J calls and the clone size are those of that table, but D and trimming were determined from the DNA. Among 150,000 to 200,000 clones listed, more than 75% were seen once. Germline V lookup: CDR1 KGHDR, CDR2 SFDVKD. This CDR3 comprises 12 residues. The germline V and J ends were trimmed by 5 bases and 3 bases, with 5 bases remaining between them. The TCR was taken from a human donor in a cohort sampled during active COVID-19. Sequences were obtained from peripheral blood. The rearrangement uses TRBV24-1 and TRBJ2-3; possible D gene TRBD2, 5 bases. CDR3 DNA: TGTGCCACCAGTGTAGCGACAGATACGCAGTATTTT. It is translated as CATSVATDTQYF.